A single sample gave rise to the 29 T cell receptor beta chains below, sequenced in a study of T-cell memory formation after mild COVID-19. TCRdb re-called the 5' RACE reads with MiXCR, one entry per CDR3 protein. The data show fewer than 150,000 distinct CDR3 sequences, 14% seen once. Sequencing used PBMCs or a T cell subset sorted from them (not recorded which). Every receptor here comes from an adult woman who had mild COVID-19 (a few samples of this study predate the infection). Cell type and time point are not known.

This chain joins TRBV14 and TRBJ2-7, with a weak D call TRBD1 (7 bases). The CDR3 length is 15 residues. Germline-derived CDR1 and CDR2 are SGHDN and FVKESK. Deletions cut 0 bases from V and 3 bases from J, with 12 bases between. The CDR3 region is CASSQEGGGIYEQYF. Written as DNA, the CDR3 is TGTGCCAGCAGCCAAGAAGGAGGGGGCATCTACGAGCAGTACTTC.

This clonotype turned up a few times. The rearrangement joins TRBV6-6 to TRBJ2-2, with 11 nucleotides matching TRBD1. CDR1 MNHNY and CDR2 SVGAGI come from the germline V gene (reference sequence). The CDR3 spans 18 residues. V shed 2 bases, J shed 6 bases, and the junction held 11 bases outside the gene matches. CDR3 amino acids: CASSYHPTGTGGPGELFF. The CDR3 nucleotides are TGTGCCAGCAGTTACCACCCTACCGGGACAGGGGGTCCCGGGGAGCTGTTTTTT.

The chain carries TRBV6-6 and TRBJ1-1; D ambiguous. Deletions cut 6 bases from V and 1 base from J, with 12 bases between. The CDR3 is 14 residues long. Germline CDR1 MNHNY, CDR2 SVGAGI (reference sequence). The CDR3 DNA is TGTGCCAGCAGAGAACAAGGCACGAACACTGAAGCTTTCTTT. Translated, it gives CASREQGTNTEAFF.

This clonotype was counted ten times or more. V gene TRBV9 combines with J gene TRBJ2-3; TRBD2 matches 12 bases. Germline CDR1 and CDR2: SGDLS and YYNGEE. The CDR3 runs 15 residues. V was clipped by 4 bases and J by 5 bases; unmatched bases: 5. DNA of the CDR3: TGTGCCAGCAGCCCTAGCGGGGGGGCCATAGATACGCAGTATTTT. It is translated as CASSPSGGAIDTQYF.

The chain employs TRBV5-1 and TRBJ2-7; a weak D match, TRBD2 (6 bases). CDR1 SGHRS and CDR2 YFSETQ come from the germline V gene. V was pared by 4 bases and J by 2 bases, with 13 bases between. The CDR3 has 14 residues. The CDR3 coding sequence is TGCGCCAGCAGCGTCGGGACTGCCCCCTACGAGCAGTACTTC. It translates to CASSVGTAPYEQYF.

The V gene is TRBV9, the J gene TRBJ2-7; D may be TRBD1 or TRBD2 (6 bases each). V was shortened by 3 bases and J by 2 bases, with 15 bases between the two germline ends. CDR3 length: 15 amino acids. Germline V gene lookup returns CDR1 SGDLS and CDR2 YYNGEE. The CDR3 region is CASSAGGQGPYEQYF. For the CDR3, the DNA is TGTGCCAGCAGCGCAGGAGGGCAGGGGCCCTACGAGCAGTACTTC.

This clonotype showed up just a few times. The chain uses TRBV24-1 and TRBJ2-1; 15 nucleotides line up with TRBD2. V was pared by 5 bases and J by 0 bases, with 19 bases of the junction left unmatched. CDR1 and CDR2 from the germline V gene are KGHDR and SFDVKD. CDR3 size: 23 residues. The CDR3 is CATSGPNTNPGTSGRSSYNEQFF. CDR3 nucleotide sequence: TGTGCCACCAGTGGGCCGAATACGAACCCCGGGACTAGCGGGAGGAGCTCCTACAATGAGCAGTTCTTC.

The chain carries TRBV12-3 or TRBV12-4 and TRBJ2-5; tentative D call: TRBD2 (5 bases). V lost 5 bases and J 5 bases, leaving 15 bases between the germline ends. The CDR3 sequence is 14 residues long. The CDR3 nucleotides are TGTGCCAGCAGTCTTCCCCGGCGGAGGGAGACCCAGTACTTC. Amino acid sequence: CASSLPRRRETQYF.

This clonotype was observed a handful of times. J is TRBJ2-7 and V is TRBV7-9; D remains unclear. This CDR3 has 15 amino acids. CDR1 and CDR2 from the germline V gene are SEHNR and FQNEAQ (reference sequence). The V gene lost 5 bases and the J gene lost 4 bases, with 18 bases spanning the gap. CDR3 sequence reads: CASSLGRDNLYEQYF. CDR3 sequence (DNA): TGTGCCAGCAGCCTCGGTAGGGATAATTTATACGAGCAGTACTTC.

This clonotype was observed a handful of times. The chain couples TRBV4-1 to TRBJ1-1, with D hard to call. V lost 2 bases and J 4 bases, leaving 14 bases between the germline ends. CDR3 size: 15 residues. The V gene's germline CDR1 is MGHRA and CDR2 YSYEKL. CDR3 residues: CASSQNEGRATEAFF. The CDR3 bases are TGCGCCAGCAGCCAAAACGAAGGACGGGCCACTGAAGCTTTCTTT.

This clonotype was seen ten or more times. The chain has TRBV9 and TRBJ1-1; possible D gene TRBD1, 6 bases. The V gene's germline CDR1 is SGDLS and CDR2 YYNGEE. The CDR3 is made up of 14 amino acids. The V gene lost 2 bases and the J gene lost 4 bases, with 12 bases spanning the gap. CDR3: CASSVGAPATEAFF. The CDR3, as DNA: TGTGCCAGCAGCGTGGGGGCGCCGGCCACTGAAGCTTTCTTT.

This clonotype was counted only a few times. The rearrangement links TRBV5-5 to TRBJ1-5, with D perhaps matching TRBD1 (5 bases). Germline CDR1 is SGHKS and CDR2 is YYEKEE (reference sequence). The CDR3 has 15 residues. Trimming removed 1 base from V and 7 bases from J, with 15 bases in between. CDR3 sequence: CASSLLGGEDQPQHF. The CDR3 nucleotides read TGTGCCAGCAGCTTGTTAGGAGGGGAGGACCAGCCCCAGCATTTT.

The gene calls are TRBV19 and TRBJ1-1, with a tentative D call TRBD1 (5 bases). In germline, CDR1 is LNHDA, CDR2 SQIVND (reference sequence). Deletions cut 5 bases from V and 4 bases from J, with 11 bases between. The CDR3 covers 13 residues. In nucleotides, the CDR3 is TGTGCCAGTAGTCCCGGGGGAGGCACTGAAGCTTTCTTT. Its translation is CASSPGGGTEAFF.

The chain is built from TRBV27 and TRBJ2-3; no clear D gene. CDR1 and CDR2 (germline): MNHEY, SMNVEV (reference sequence). V lost 6 bases, J lost 4 bases, and 11 bases lay in between. The CDR3 is made up of 13 amino acids. This CDR3 is CASSIWGSDTQYF. CDR3 DNA: TGTGCCAGCAGCATTTGGGGTTCAGATACGCAGTATTTT.

This clonotype appeared a few times. This chain connects TRBV7-9 to TRBJ1-4, with D unresolved. This CDR3 is built from 16 residues. V was pared by 5 bases and J by 0 bases, with 13 bases between. In germline, CDR1 is SEHNR, CDR2 FQNEAQ (reference sequence). CDR3 DNA: TGTGCCAGCAGCGCCGGGCTAGAGACAACTAATGAAAAACTGTTTTTT. It is translated as CASSAGLETTNEKLFF.

J is TRBJ1-5 and V is TRBV7-9, with D unresolved. V was pared by 1 base and J by 3 bases, with 7 bases between. CDR1 SEHNR and CDR2 FQNEAQ come from the germline V gene (reference sequence). There are 14 residues in the CDR3. The CDR3 bases are TGTGCCAGCAGCTTAGGTCGGCACAATCAGCCCCAGCATTTT. Protein product: CASSLGRHNQPQHF.

A few counts support this clonotype. This chain connects TRBV30 to TRBJ2-2, with 7 bases aligning to TRBD2. The length of the CDR3 is 15 residues. Germline-derived CDR1 and CDR2 are GTSNPN and SVGIG (reference sequence). In DNA, the CDR3 is TGTGCTGCACTAGCGACTCTCGCGAACACCGGGGAGCTGTTTTTT. It translates to CAALATLANTGELFF. Using reference TRBV30 and TRBJ2-2 for the parts outside the CDR3, the full variable domain is SQTIHQWPATLVQPVGSPLSLECTVEGTSNPNLYWYRQAAGRGLQLLFYSVGIGQISSEVPQNLSASRPQDRQFILSSKKLLLSDSGFYLCAALATLANTGELFFGEGSRLTVL.

This clonotype was detected ten times or more. The V and J genes are TRBV29-1 and TRBJ1-1; a weak D match, TRBD1 (6 bases). Between the trimmed V and J ends, which lost 6 bases and 1 base, there was a span of 9 bases. CDR1 and CDR2 from the germline V gene are SQVTM and ANQGSEA. CDR3 size: 12 residues. CDR3: CSVGDTNTEAFF. CDR3 sequence (DNA): TGCAGCGTGGGGGACACGAACACTGAAGCTTTCTTT.

The chain has TRBV7-2 and TRBJ1-1; D remains ambiguous. V was clipped by 1 base and J by 3 bases, with 12 bases between them. The germline gives CDR1 SGHTA, CDR2 FQGNSA. This CDR3 is 15 amino acids long. The CDR3 coding sequence is TGTGCCAGCAGCTTAGTCGGCCCCGGGGACACTGAAGCTTTCTTT. Its translation is CASSLVGPGDTEAFF.

The chain combines TRBV2 with TRBJ1-1; TRBD1 agrees at 7 bases. Trimming at V came to 1 base and at J to 5 bases, leaving 7 bases not matched to a gene. The CDR3 has 15 residues. Per the germline V gene, CDR1 is SNHLY and CDR2 is FYNNEI. In nucleotides, the CDR3 is TGTGCCAGCAGTGAAGTTACAGGGGTTCGAACTGAAGCTTTCTTT. Its translation is CASSEVTGVRTEAFF. Based on the CDR3 plus reference TRBV2 and TRBJ1-1, the full variable domain is EPEVTQTPSHQVTQMGQEVILRCVPISNHLYFYWYRQILGQKVEFLVSFYNNEISEKSEIFDDQFSVERPDGSNFTLKIRSTKLEDSAMYFCASSEVTGVRTEAFFGQGTRLTVV.

The rearrangement joins TRBV12-3 or TRBV12-4 to TRBJ2-3; 12 nucleotides line up with TRBD2. The CDR3 length is 15 residues. The ends lost 6 bases at V and 5 bases at J; junction bases unmatched: 6. The chain's CDR3 is CASSSSGLAGDTQYF. The CDR3 DNA reads TGTGCCAGCAGCTCTTCGGGACTAGCGGGAGATACGCAGTATTTT.

There are a few counts of this clonotype. This sequence joins TRBV20-1 and TRBJ2-5, with D possibly being TRBD1 or TRBD2 (5 bases each). The V end lost 4 bases, the J end lost 5 bases, and 17 bases lay between the germline ends. In germline, CDR1 is DFQATT, CDR2 SNEGSKA (reference sequence). This CDR3 has 14 residues. The CDR3 region has the DNA TGCAGTGCTACGGGACCACTAGAGCCGGAGACCCAGTACTTC. Residues: CSATGPLEPETQYF.

V usage is TRBV7-9 and J usage is TRBJ2-7; D is ambiguous. The CDR3 length is 13 residues. Germline V gives CDR1 SEHNR, CDR2 FQNEAQ (reference sequence). The V end was cut by 5 bases, the J end by 5 bases, with 13 bases between. CDR3 DNA: TGTGCCAGCAGCCATAATTACGAGCACGAGCAGTACTTC. Translated: CASSHNYEHEQYF.

The chain employs TRBV15 and TRBJ2-3, with D possibly matching TRBD2 (5 bases). CDR1 and CDR2 (germline): LNHNV, YYDKDF (reference sequence). Trimming removed 3 bases at V and 3 bases at J, with 13 bases between. CDR3 length: 15 residues. The CDR3 loop reads CATSSPFGGTDTQYF. The DNA for the CDR3 is TGTGCCACCAGCAGTCCCTTTGGCGGGACAGATACGCAGTATTTT. The complete variable domain, with remaining parts taken from reference TRBV15 and TRBJ2-3, reads DAMVIQNPRYQVTQFGKPVTLSCSQTLNHNVMYWYQQKSSQAPKLLFHYYDKDFNNEADTPDNFQSRRPNTSFCFLDIRSPGLGDTAMYLCATSSPFGGTDTQYFGPGTRLTVL.

This clonotype was seen only a few times. The chain carries TRBV3-1 and TRBJ2-7; D remains unclear. CDR1 and CDR2 from the germline V gene are LGHDT and YNNKEL (reference sequence). Deletions cut 4 bases from V and 5 bases from J, with 12 bases between. CDR3 length: 13 amino acids. The CDR3 loop reads CASSLHRSDEQYF. CDR3 coding DNA: TGTGCCAGCAGCCTCCATAGGTCGGACGAGCAGTACTTC.

This clonotype has more than one count but fewer than ten. The CDR3 is CASSPRRNSYEQYF. The DNA for the CDR3 is TGTGCCAGCAGCCCCCGACGGAACTCCTACGAGCAGTACTTC. The V call is TRBV7-8, the J call TRBJ2-7; D is ambiguous. This CDR3 has 14 amino acids. Trimming removed 5 bases from V and 0 bases from J, with 11 bases in between. CDR1 and CDR2 from the germline V gene are SGHVS and FQNEAQ.

The chain joins TRBV5-1 to TRBJ2-7, with 9 bases identical to TRBD2. The V and J ends lost 5 bases and 3 bases, in that order; junction bases with no gene match: 6. Germline assignment: CDR1 SGHRS and CDR2 YFSETQ. This CDR3 is built from 14 residues. CDR3 sequence reads: CASSSLAGSYEQYF. As DNA, the CDR3 is TGCGCCAGCAGTTCTCTAGCGGGGAGCTACGAGCAGTACTTC.

The rearrangement uses TRBV30 and TRBJ2-7, with a weak D call TRBD1 (6 bases). The CDR3 contains 12 residues. Germline CDR1 reads GTSNPN; CDR2 reads SVGIG (reference sequence). The V and J ends lost 2 bases and 6 bases respectively, with 11 bases between them. In DNA, the CDR3 is TGTGCCTGGAGTCTACAGGGTGGCGAGCAGTACTTC. The encoded protein is CAWSLQGGEQYF.

The chain has TRBV10-2 and TRBJ2-3; the match to TRBD1 covers 7 bases. The trim removed 3 bases at V and 5 bases at J, leaving 8 bases unmatched. The germline gives CDR1 WSHSY, CDR2 SAAADI. The CDR3 has 15 residues. The CDR3 nucleotides read TGCGCCAGCAGTGATGAGACAGGGTTTGGAGATACGCAGTATTTT. Amino acid sequence: CASSDETGFGDTQYF.